This is a list of T cell receptor beta chains from one sample in a study of human T cells and chemical hapten exposure. TCRdb analysed the RACE reads with MiXCR anew, one entry per CDR3 protein. This table holds about 400,000 distinct CDR3 sequences, around 6% found once. The sequenced sample was whole blood, obtained in connection with sensitization to the hapten diphenylcyclopropenone (DPC). The receptors derive from a woman aged 18-30 years with alopecia areata. Some clones in this sample may be carry-over from other donors' samples. The CDR3 runs from the conserved cysteine through the conserved F or W. Fields, in order: V gene, clone size, D gene, CDR3 length, J gene, CDR3 protein, CDR3 DNA. D genes are given only for firm matches. Part of the rows lack a size; the others show once, few, many or a class for expanded clones.

v_gene: TRBV11-2; abundance: few; d_gene: NA; len: 15; j_gene: TRBJ2-3; CDR3aa: CASSSSMGRTDTQYF; CDR3nt: TGTGCCAGCAGCTCTAGTATGGGGCGGACAGATACGCAGTATTTT
v_gene: TRBV7-2; abundance: few; d_gene: NA; len: 14; j_gene: TRBJ1-1; CDR3aa: CASSFPFGNTEAFF; CDR3nt: TGTGCCAGCAGCTTTCCTTTCGGTAACACTGAAGCTTTCTTT
v_gene: TRBV7-8; abundance: many; d_gene: TRBD1; len: 15; j_gene: TRBJ1-1; CDR3aa: CASSLMEGAGTEAFF; CDR3nt: TGTGCCAGCAGCTTAATGGAGGGGGCAGGGACTGAAGCTTTCTTT
v_gene: TRBV9; abundance: NA; d_gene: NA; len: 12; j_gene: TRBJ2-3; CDR3aa: CASSPGLFSQYF; CDR3nt: TGTGCCAGCAGCCCCGGCTTGTTTTCACAGTATTTT
v_gene: TRBV7-2; abundance: few; d_gene: NA; len: 14; j_gene: TRBJ2-3; CDR3aa: CASSLMGATDTQYF; CDR3nt: TGTGCCAGCAGCTTAATGGGGGCCACAGATACGCAGTATTTT
v_gene: TRBV6-4; abundance: NA; d_gene: NA; len: 14; j_gene: TRBJ1-1; CDR3aa: CASSPGVGRTEAFF; CDR3nt: TGTGCCAGCAGCCCAGGGGTAGGTAGGACTGAAGCTTTCTTT
v_gene: TRBV2; abundance: few; d_gene: NA; len: 14; j_gene: TRBJ1-2; CDR3aa: CASSPAGIGYGYTF; CDR3nt: TGTGCCAGCAGTCCCGCAGGTATAGGCTATGGCTACACCTTC
v_gene: TRBV7-9; abundance: few; d_gene: NA; len: 13; j_gene: TRBJ2-7; CDR3aa: CASSPPSAYEQYF; CDR3nt: TGTGCCAGCAGCCCGCCGTCAGCCTACGAGCAGTACTTC
v_gene: TRBV9; abundance: few; d_gene: TRBD2; len: 14; j_gene: TRBJ2-5; CDR3aa: CASSERGGQETQYF; CDR3nt: TGTGCCAGCAGCGAGCGGGGGGGCCAAGAGACCCAGTACTTC
v_gene: TRBV6-6; abundance: many; d_gene: NA; len: 13; j_gene: TRBJ1-6; CDR3aa: CASSYDTNSPLHF; CDR3nt: TGTGCCAGCAGTTACGATACCAATTCACCCCTCCACTTT
v_gene: TRBV6-6; abundance: many; d_gene: TRBD1; len: 14; j_gene: TRBJ1-4; CDR3aa: CASSYEGAREKLFF; CDR3nt: TGTGCCAGCAGTTACGAGGGGGCTCGGGAAAAACTGTTTTTT
v_gene: TRBV7-9; abundance: NA; d_gene: NA; len: 15; j_gene: TRBJ1-6; CDR3aa: CASSSRQASSSPLHF; CDR3nt: TGTGCCAGCAGCTCCAGACAGGCCAGCAGTTCACCCCTCCACTTT
v_gene: TRBV27; abundance: NA; d_gene: TRBD1; len: 19; j_gene: TRBJ1-4; CDR3aa: CASSFLGAGGPAANEKLFF; CDR3nt: TGTGCCAGCAGTTTTTTAGGGGCAGGGGGTCCCGCAGCTAATGAAAAACTGTTTTTT
v_gene: TRBV6-1; abundance: few; d_gene: NA; len: 15; j_gene: TRBJ1-1; CDR3aa: CASSQTRLRSTEAFF; CDR3nt: TGTGCCAGCAGCCAGACCCGGCTCCGGAGCACTGAAGCTTTCTTT
v_gene: TRBV4-3; abundance: NA; d_gene: NA; len: 16; j_gene: TRBJ1-1; CDR3aa: CASSQDRRGASTEAFF; CDR3nt: TGCGCCAGCAGCCAAGATCGGCGAGGTGCGAGCACTGAAGCTTTCTTT
v_gene: TRBV6-5; abundance: NA; d_gene: NA; len: 17; j_gene: TRBJ1-1; CDR3aa: CASSFSPGHFPWDEAFF; CDR3nt: TGTGCCAGCAGTTTCTCCCCGGGACACTTCCCCTGGGATGAAGCTTTCTTT